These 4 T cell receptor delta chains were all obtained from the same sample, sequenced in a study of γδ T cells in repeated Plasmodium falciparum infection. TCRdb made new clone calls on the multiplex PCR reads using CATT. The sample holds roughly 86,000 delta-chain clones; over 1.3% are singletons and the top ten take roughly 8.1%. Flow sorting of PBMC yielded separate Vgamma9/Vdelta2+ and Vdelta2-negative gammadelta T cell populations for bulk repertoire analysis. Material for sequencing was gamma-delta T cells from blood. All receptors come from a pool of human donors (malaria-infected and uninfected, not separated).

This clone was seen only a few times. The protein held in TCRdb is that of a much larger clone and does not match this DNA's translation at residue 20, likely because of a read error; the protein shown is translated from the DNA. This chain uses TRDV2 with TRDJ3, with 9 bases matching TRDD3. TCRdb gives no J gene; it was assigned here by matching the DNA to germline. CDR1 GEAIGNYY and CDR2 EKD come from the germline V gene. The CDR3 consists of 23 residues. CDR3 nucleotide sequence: TGTGCCTGTGACCCGGTTGGGACCAGTACTGGGGGACCCAGCTCCTGGGACACCCGACGGATGTTTTTC. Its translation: CACDPVGTSTGGPSSWDTRRMFF.

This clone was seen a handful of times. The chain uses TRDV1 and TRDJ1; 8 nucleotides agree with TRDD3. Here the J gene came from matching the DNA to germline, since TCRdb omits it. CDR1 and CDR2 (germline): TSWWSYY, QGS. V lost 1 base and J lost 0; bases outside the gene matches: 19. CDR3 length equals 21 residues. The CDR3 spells CALGERGSGDGGYGHTDKLIF. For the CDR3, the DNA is TGTGCTCTTGGGGAACGGGGTTCTGGTGACGGGGGATATGGGCACACCGATAAACTCATCTTT.

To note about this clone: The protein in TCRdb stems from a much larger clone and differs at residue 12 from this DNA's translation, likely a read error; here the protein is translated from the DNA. The CDR3 DNA follows: TGTGCCTGTGACGAGGGTCCTACTGTACTGGGGGGGACCTTGACAGCACAACTCTTCTTT. Its protein is CACDEGPTVLGGTLTAQLFF. The chain carries TRDV2 and TRDJ2; 8 bases are shared with TRDD3. The J gene is absent in TCRdb and was assigned here via DNA matching to germline. This CDR3 has 20 residues. Germline CDR1 GEAIGNYY, CDR2 EKD. Trimming took 3 bases from V and 2 from J; bases not matched to a gene: 19.

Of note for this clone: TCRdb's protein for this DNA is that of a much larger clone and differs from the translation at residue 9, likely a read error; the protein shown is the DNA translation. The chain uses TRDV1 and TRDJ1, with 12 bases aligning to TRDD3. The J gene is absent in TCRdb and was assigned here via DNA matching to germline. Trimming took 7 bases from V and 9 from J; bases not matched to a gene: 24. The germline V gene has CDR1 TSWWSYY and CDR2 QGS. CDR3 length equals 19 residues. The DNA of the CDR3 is TGTGCTCTTGTCCCCAAATCTTCCGACCGTACTGGGGGATACAGGGAACTCATCTTT. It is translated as CALVPKSSDRTGGYRELIF.